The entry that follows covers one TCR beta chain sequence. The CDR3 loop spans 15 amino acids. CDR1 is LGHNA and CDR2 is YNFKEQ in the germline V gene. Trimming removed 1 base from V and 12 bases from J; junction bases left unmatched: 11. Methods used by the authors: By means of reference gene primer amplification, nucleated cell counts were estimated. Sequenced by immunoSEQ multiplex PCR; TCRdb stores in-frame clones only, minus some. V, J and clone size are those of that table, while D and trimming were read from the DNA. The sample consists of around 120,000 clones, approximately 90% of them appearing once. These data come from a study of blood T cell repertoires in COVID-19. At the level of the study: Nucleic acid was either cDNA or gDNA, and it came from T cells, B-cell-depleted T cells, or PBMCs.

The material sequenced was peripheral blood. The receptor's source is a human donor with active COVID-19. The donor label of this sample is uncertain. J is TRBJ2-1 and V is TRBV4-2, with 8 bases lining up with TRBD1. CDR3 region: CASSQARTGLRGQFF. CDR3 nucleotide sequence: TGTGCCAGCAGCCAAGCTAGGACAGGGCTCCGCGGGCAGTTCTTC.